The next 26 T cell receptor beta chains were all read from a single sample in a study of T cell changes during pregnancy in multiple sclerosis. The protocol was immunoSEQ multiplex PCR, while the TCRdb copy is restricted to in-frame clones and leaves out a portion. The repertoire holds 90,000 to 120,000 clones, with 94% as singletons. The sample was peripheral blood, taken before pregnancy. Receptor source: a female donor with multiple sclerosis, enrolled in a pregnancy study.

The V gene is TRBV27, the J gene TRBJ1-4; TRBD1 matches 7 bases. This CDR3 region has 16 residues. The V segment lost 5 bases and the J segment 6 bases; nucleotides outside the gene matches: 12. Germline V lookup: CDR1 MNHEY, CDR2 SMNVEV (reference sequence). CDR3 sequence: CASSLIPAGGDEKLFF. The CDR3 nucleotides are TGTGCCAGCAGTCTCATCCCGGCAGGGGGAGATGAAAAACTGTTTTTT.

The chain employs TRBV5-3 and TRBJ2-7; 10 nucleotides align to TRBD2. TRBV5-3 is given ORF status, its function remaining uncertain. There are 16 residues in the CDR3. Unmatched junction bases numbered 12, after V lost 5 bases and J lost 4 bases. The CDR3 DNA reads TGTGCCAGAAGTCCGACCCCTAGCGGGAGACCGTACGAGCAGTACTTC. Protein: CARSPTPSGRPYEQYF.

This chain links TRBV7-2 with TRBJ2-2; D not certain. Trimming removed 1 base from V and 6 bases from J, with 9 bases in between. The CDR3 runs to 14 residues. CDR1 and CDR2 from the germline V gene are SGHTA and FQGNSA. CDR3 in amino acids: CASSLDFRAGELFF. CDR3 in DNA: TGTGCCAGCAGCTTAGATTTCCGGGCCGGGGAGCTGTTTTTT. The full variable domain, in which reference TRBV7-2 and TRBJ2-2 provide the parts outside the CDR3, is GAGVSQSPSNKVTEKGKDVELRCDPISGHTALYWYRQSLGQGLEFLIYFQGNSAPDKSGLPSDRFSAERTGGSVSTLTIQRTQQEDSAVYLCASSLDFRAGELFFGEGSRLTVL.

There are a few counts of this clone. The chain couples TRBV27 to TRBJ1-2, with a weak D call TRBD1 (5 bases). Per germline, CDR1 MNHEY and CDR2 SMNVEV (reference sequence). The ends were cut back, 5 bases at V and 8 bases at J, with 15 bases in the middle. The CDR3 extends over 13 amino acids. CDR3 sequence (DNA): TGTGCCAGCAGTACCCAGTGGAGGGGCGGCTACACCTTC. As protein: CASSTQWRGGYTF.

The rearrangement uses TRBV7-2 and TRBJ1-2; D might be TRBD1 (6 bases). V gave up 5 bases and J gave up 5 bases, with 18 bases separating them. Germline V gene data show CDR1 as SGHTA and CDR2 as FQGNSA. The CDR3 covers 15 residues. The CDR3 protein is CASSRVDRPIYGYTF. The CDR3 nucleotides read TGTGCCAGCAGCCGAGTCGACAGGCCCATTTATGGCTACACCTTC.

The chain links TRBV10-2 to TRBJ2-1, with D perhaps TRBD2 (5 bases). V was clipped by 0 bases and J by 5 bases, with 8 bases between them. This CDR3 has 14 residues. Germline CDR1 reads WSHSY; CDR2 reads SAAADI. The CDR3 region is CASSESRRDNEQFF. Written as DNA, the CDR3 is TGCGCCAGCAGTGAGTCGCGGCGGGACAATGAGCAGTTCTTC.

The chain carries TRBV7-2 and TRBJ2-7, with 11 bases that match TRBD2. This CDR3 region has 16 residues. With 8 bases clipped from V and 5 bases from J, the junction kept 14 bases outside the gene matches. CDR1 and CDR2 (germline): SGHTA, FQGNSA. The CDR3 region is CASASRRSGRANEQYF. CDR3 DNA sequence: TGTGCCAGCGCCTCCCGACGTAGCGGGAGGGCCAACGAGCAGTACTTC.

This CDR3 reads CASSLQGAHTEAFF. For the CDR3, the DNA is TGTGCCAGCAGCCTCCAGGGGGCTCACACTGAAGCTTTCTTT. This chain links TRBV21-1 with TRBJ1-1; the D call TRBD1 from the table was never checked on the DNA. TRBV21-1 is a known pseudogene. CDR3 length: 14 amino acids.

This chain links TRBV18 with TRBJ1-3; D is ambiguous. CDR1 is KGHSH, CDR2 LQKENI, per germline. The CDR3 has 15 amino acids. V was pared by 6 bases and J by 0 bases, with 12 bases between. The CDR3 region is CASSPRQDSGNTIYF. The CDR3 DNA follows: TGTGCCAGCTCCCCGCGTCAGGACTCTGGAAACACCATATATTTT.

The chain uses TRBV5-6 and TRBJ2-3; TRBD1 matches 7 bases. The V gene's germline CDR1 is SGHDT and CDR2 YYEEEE. This CDR3 has 16 residues. The junction had 12 bases not matched to a gene; V was cut back by 6 bases and J by 2 bases. The CDR3 sequence: CASTPVGQANTDTQYF. The CDR3 bases are TGTGCCAGCACCCCCGTAGGACAGGCCAACACAGATACGCAGTATTTT. The full variable domain, with the rest looked up from reference TRBV5-6 and TRBJ2-3, is DAGVTQSPTHLIKTRGQQVTLRCSPKSGHDTVSWYQQALGQGPQFIFQYYEEEERQRGNFPDRFSGHQFPNYSSELNVNALLLGDSALYLCASTPVGQANTDTQYFGPGTRLTVL.

The chain recombines TRBV11-1 with TRBJ1-4, with D possibly TRBD1 on 6 matching bases. V shed 5 bases and J shed 8 bases, with 12 bases lying between them. The length of the CDR3 is 13 residues. Germline values: CDR1 SGHAT, CDR2 FQDESV (reference sequence). CDR3 in amino acids: CASSAGDKEKLFF. The DNA of the CDR3 is TGTGCCAGCAGCGCCGGGGACAAGGAAAAACTGTTTTTT.

The chain joins TRBV23-1 to TRBJ1-3, with a tentative D call TRBD1 (5 bases). TRBV23-1 is filed as an ORF, its function uncertain. V lost 2 bases and J 4 bases, leaving 15 bases between the germline ends. This CDR3 is 16 amino acids long. DNA for the CDR3: TGCGCCAGCAGTCAACCGTTTCAGGGCTCGGGAAACACCATATATTTT. Protein: CASSQPFQGSGNTIYF.

The rearrangement links TRBV5-1 to TRBJ2-7, with 8 nucleotides matching TRBD1. Trimming at V came to 3 bases and at J to 5 bases, leaving 13 bases not matched to a gene. The CDR3 sequence is 16 residues long. Per the germline V gene, CDR1 is SGHRS and CDR2 is YFSETQ. The CDR3 sequence: CASSYGTRTGPHEQYF. CDR3 bases: TGCGCCAGCAGCTACGGGACCCGGACAGGGCCCCACGAGCAGTACTTC.

The chain uses TRBV6-1 and TRBJ1-3; D is uncertain. Trimming pared 8 bases from V and 1 base from J, leaving 6 bases between. Per the germline V gene, CDR1 is MNHNS and CDR2 is SASEGT. The CDR3 runs 12 residues. The CDR3 protein is CASSRSGNTIYF. CDR3 bases: TGTGCCAGCTCGAGGTCTGGAAACACCATATATTTT.

This clone has a single count. The chain uses TRBV10-2 and TRBJ2-1; D gene uncertain. The V end was cut by 3 bases, the J end by 6 bases, with 12 bases between. The CDR3 runs to 14 residues. Germline V lookup: CDR1 WSHSY, CDR2 SAAADI. In DNA, the CDR3 is TGCGCCAGCAGTGACAGCGTCCGGTCCAATGAGCAGTTCTTC. This sequence encodes CASSDSVRSNEQFF.

The chain couples TRBV7-6 to TRBJ1-1; 9 bases align to TRBD1. Germline V lookup: CDR1 SGHVS, CDR2 FNYEAQ. V dropped 4 bases and J dropped 5; count of bases not matched to a gene: 8. The CDR3 loop spans 15 amino acids. The CDR3 coding sequence is TGTGCCAGCAGCTCACGACAGGGGGGAGGTACTGAAGCTTTCTTT. This encodes CASSSRQGGGTEAFF. The whole variable domain, filled in from reference TRBV7-6 and TRBJ1-1, reads GAGVSQSPRYKVTKRGQDVALRCDPISGHVSLYWYRQALGQGPEFLTYFNYEAQQDKSGLPNDRFSAERPEGSISTLTIQRTEQRDSAMYRCASSSRQGGGTEAFFGQGTRLTVV.

The V gene is TRBV5-4, the J gene TRBJ2-7, with 7 bases fitting TRBD1. Germline CDR1 SGHNT, CDR2 YYREEE (reference sequence). The V segment lost 1 base and the J segment 7 bases; nucleotides outside the gene matches: 2. This CDR3 is 12 amino acids long. The CDR3 DNA is TGTGCCAGCAGCTTGACGGACAGGGAGCAGTACTTC. Its protein product is CASSLTDREQYF.

The CDR3 sequence is CASSFIRYGQETQYF. The CDR3 region has the DNA TGTGCCAGCAGTTTTATTCGTTACGGTCAAGAGACCCAGTACTTC. This rearrangement joins TRBV27 to TRBJ2-5; D gene unclear. The V gene lost 3 bases and the J gene lost 2 bases, with 13 bases spanning the gap. CDR3 length: 15 residues. Per germline, CDR1 MNHEY and CDR2 SMNVEV (reference sequence).

This clone was recorded a few times. The chain links TRBV30 to TRBJ1-1, with 7 bases fitting TRBD1. The CDR3 length is 14 residues. The J segment lost 4 bases and the V segment lost 2 bases, leaving 7 bases of the junction unmatched. Germline-derived CDR1 and CDR2 are GTSNPN and SVGIG (reference sequence). Here the CDR3 reads CAWSPRQGGTEAFF. As DNA, the CDR3 is TGTGCCTGGAGTCCTAGACAGGGTGGCACTGAAGCTTTCTTT.

The CDR3 nucleotides read TGTGCCAGCGACCGGGACAGGGGAATTAAGGACTATGGCTACACCTTC. The encoded protein is CASDRDRGIKDYGYTF. The V and J genes are TRBV28 and TRBJ1-2; 10 nucleotides align to TRBD1. V lost 8 bases, J lost 3 bases, and 12 bases stayed unmatched. This CDR3 is built from 16 residues. Germline V gives CDR1 MDHEN, CDR2 SYDVKM.

The chain uses TRBV6-5 and TRBJ2-5; the match to TRBD2 covers 12 bases. This CDR3 contains 15 residues. Germline loops: CDR1 MNHEY, CDR2 SVGAGI. Trimming took 5 bases from V and 5 from J; bases not matched to a gene: 6. The CDR3 is CASSIGLAGMETQYF. CDR3 DNA sequence: TGTGCCAGCAGTATCGGACTAGCGGGAATGGAGACCCAGTACTTC.

This chain connects TRBV27 to TRBJ1-3; TRBD1 matches 7 bases. The CDR3 is 15 amino acids. The V gene's germline CDR1 is MNHEY and CDR2 SMNVEV (reference sequence). V trimming: 5 bases; J trimming: 5 bases; junction bases outside the gene matches: 9. CDR3 coding DNA: TGTGCCAGCAGTCCCGGCCAGGGGGTGAGAAACACCATATATTTT. Translated: CASSPGQGVRNTIYF.

The chain links TRBV28 to TRBJ2-7; 12 nucleotides align to TRBD1. Unmatched junction bases numbered 4, after V lost 3 bases and J lost 4 bases. The CDR3 is 15 amino acids. Germline-derived CDR1 and CDR2 are MDHEN and SYDVKM. This CDR3 reads CASSFPGQGAYEQYF. In DNA form, the CDR3 reads TGTGCCAGCAGTTTTCCGGGACAGGGGGCGTACGAGCAGTACTTC.

Only one count was recorded for this clone. The rearrangement joins TRBV6-5 to TRBJ2-5; maybe TRBD2 (6 bases). Germline CDR1 is MNHEY and CDR2 is SVGAGI. This CDR3 has 13 amino acids. V was shortened by 4 bases and J by 0 bases, with 6 bases between the two germline ends. The CDR3 nucleotides are TGTGCCAGCAGTTCGGGGGACCAAGAGACCCAGTACTTC. It yields the protein CASSSGDQETQYF.

The chain employs TRBV7-9 and TRBJ1-2; D is possibly TRBD1 (5 bases). There are 13 residues in the CDR3. Between the trimmed V and J ends, which lost 3 bases and 4 bases, there was a span of 9 bases. Germline V gene data show CDR1 as SEHNR and CDR2 as FQNEAQ (reference sequence). This CDR3 reads CASSFQGGYGYTF. CDR3 coding DNA: TGTGCCAGCAGCTTTCAGGGTGGCTATGGCTACACCTTC.

The CDR3 here is CAISAFDRGTDTQYF. CDR3 nucleotides: TGTGCCATCAGTGCCTTTGACAGGGGCACAGATACGCAGTATTTT. This chain joins TRBV10-3 and TRBJ2-3; 7 bases align to TRBD1. The CDR3 has 15 amino acids. Germline CDR1 is ENHRY and CDR2 is SYGVKD. After removal of 4 bases from V and 1 base from J, the junction contained 5 bases not matched to a gene.